This TCR beta chain was retrieved from a study of early T cells in non-severe SARS-CoV-2 infection. Individual cDNA molecules received unique molecular identifiers. Using its own MiXCR run on the 5' RACE reads, TCRdb lists one record per CDR3 protein. The sample comprises approximately 64,000 distinct CDR3 sequences, 4.9% of which are singletons, and 4% to 5% rests with the top ten. The CDR3 sequence is 13 residues long. The V end lost 0 bases, the J end lost 12 bases, and 9 bases lay between the germline ends. This clonotype originated in an adult who was a healthcare worker with PCR-confirmed SARS-CoV-2 infection or an uninfected control (not recorded which). The chain joins TRBV12-3 or TRBV12-4 to TRBJ1-6, with D perhaps matching TRBD1 (5 bases). Specimen: whole blood. The CDR3 coding sequence is TGTGCCAGCAGTTTAGCGGGGGGGAGACCCCTCCACTTT. Its translation is CASSLAGGRPLHF.